This TCR beta chain was sequenced in a study of shared clonotypes between healthy human individuals. Overall study findings and caveats: Clonotype sharing among donors likely depends on sequencing depth. Richness estimates generally favored naive over memory subsets.

Naivety among CD8 cells was defined by CD45RO negativity and positive CCR7 selection, thereby excluding terminally differentiated effector memory CD45RA+ cells. HIV-negative, healthy adults without recent acute infections or vaccinations were the donors. Per germline, CDR1 ENHRY and CDR2 SYGVKD. This CDR3 spans 13 amino acids. V was clipped by 9 bases and J by 4 bases; unmatched bases: 5. As for this clone: Its cognate antigen is unknown.

Per the original data handling: Filtering differed for immunoSEQ, which gave only junction sequences without quality scores. Sequencing used immunoSEQ multiplex PCR; TCRdb keeps in-frame clones, though not all of them. That table is the source of V, J and clone size, and D and trimming were worked out from the DNA. This table holds a few million clones, roughly 93% found once. The source of this sequence is a man between 18 and 29 years old in good health. Some clones in this sample may be carry-over from other donors' samples. Sequencing was carried out using naive CD8+ T cells from PBMCs. The chain has TRBV10-3 and TRBJ2-7; 11 bases fit TRBD1. The CDR3: CAMGTGGTYEQYF. The CDR3 bases are TGTGCCATGGGGACAGGGGGAACTTACGAGCAGTACTTC.